The 4 T cell receptor beta chains below come from one sample, sequenced in a study of Graves' ophthalmopathy and Graves' hyperthyroidism. Amplified TCR beta CDR3 regions were obtained using RNA transcripts as template. Second-round multiplex PCR came after a first-round RT-PCR that employed HTBI primers. TCRdb re-called the multiplex PCR reads with MiXCR, one entry per CDR3 protein. The table lists a few hundred thousand distinct CDR3 sequences, about 15% of them singletons. The sample was peripheral blood. The receptor source for this set is an adult woman with stable Graves' hyperthyroidism.

This clonotype has a count of ten or more. This sequence joins TRBV25-1 and TRBJ2-2, with D perhaps TRBD1 or TRBD2 (6 bases each). The length of the CDR3 is 17 residues. From germline, CDR1 is MGHDK and CDR2 SYGVNS. The V gene lost 0 bases and the J gene lost 0 bases, with 11 bases spanning the gap. The CDR3 sequence is CASSEYWGATNTGELFF. In DNA, the CDR3 is TGTGCCAGCAGTGAATATTGGGGGGCCACGAACACCGGGGAGCTGTTTTTT. Based on the CDR3 plus reference TRBV25-1 and TRBJ2-2, the full variable domain is EADIYQTPRYLVIGTGKKITLECSQTMGHDKMYWYQQDPGMELHLIHYSYGVNSTEKGDLSSESTVSRIRTEHFPLTLESARPSHTSQYLCASSEYWGATNTGELFFGEGSRLTVL.

This clonotype was recorded at least ten times. The chain employs TRBV28 and TRBJ2-7, with TRBD1 matching 11 bases. V lost 10 bases to trimming and J lost 3 bases; unmatched junction nucleotides: 5. CDR3 length equals 13 residues. Per the germline V gene, CDR1 is MDHEN and CDR2 is SYDVKM. The CDR3 here is CAITGTGGYEQYF. For the CDR3, the DNA is TGTGCCATCACCGGGACAGGGGGCTACGAGCAGTACTTC.

This chain joins TRBV20-1 and TRBJ1-6; D perhaps matches TRBD1 (5 bases). Trimming removed 4 bases from V and 7 bases from J, with 8 bases in between. Germline loops: CDR1 DFQATT, CDR2 SNEGSKA (reference sequence). The CDR3 spans 12 residues. DNA for the CDR3: TGCAGTGCTACCAGGGCGAATTCACCCCTCCACTTT. Amino acids: CSATRANSPLHF.

This clonotype showed up just a few times. This chain joins TRBV6-1 and TRBJ1-6; D is unclear. With 5 bases removed from V and 14 bases from J, the gap between germline ends came to 13 bases. Germline-derived CDR1 and CDR2 are MNHNS and SASEGT. CDR3 length: 12 amino acids. The chain's CDR3 is CASSRAYPTLHF. CDR3 DNA: TGTGCCAGCAGTCGGGCTTACCCTACCCTCCACTTT.